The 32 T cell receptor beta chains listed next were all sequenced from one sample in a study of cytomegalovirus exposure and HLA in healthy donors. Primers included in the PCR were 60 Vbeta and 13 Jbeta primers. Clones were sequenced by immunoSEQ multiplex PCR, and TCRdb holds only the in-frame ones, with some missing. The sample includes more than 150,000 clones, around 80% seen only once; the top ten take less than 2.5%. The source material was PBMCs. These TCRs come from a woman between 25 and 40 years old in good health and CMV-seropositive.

The CDR3 nucleotides read TGCGCCAGCGGCTGGCGGGGGCGGGGCACAGATACGCAGTATTTT. This translates into CASGWRGRGTDTQYF. The chain recombines TRBV5-1 with TRBJ2-3; perhaps TRBD2 as D (7 bases). The CDR3 is made up of 15 amino acids. CDR1 and CDR2 from the germline V gene are SGHRS and YFSETQ. The V gene lost 7 bases and the J gene lost 1 base, with 16 bases spanning the gap.

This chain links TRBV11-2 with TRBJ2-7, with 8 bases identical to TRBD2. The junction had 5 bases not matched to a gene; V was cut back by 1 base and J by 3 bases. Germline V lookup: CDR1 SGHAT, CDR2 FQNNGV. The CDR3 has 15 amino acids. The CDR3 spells CASSLGGTRGYEQYF. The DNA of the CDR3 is TGTGCCAGCAGCTTAGGTGGGACTAGAGGCTACGAGCAGTACTTC.

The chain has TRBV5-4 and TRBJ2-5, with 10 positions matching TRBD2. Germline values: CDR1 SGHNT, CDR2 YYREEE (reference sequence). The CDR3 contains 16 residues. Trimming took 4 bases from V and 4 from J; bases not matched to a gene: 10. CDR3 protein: CASSRPERGGRETQYF. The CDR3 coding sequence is TGTGCCAGCAGCCGACCCGAGCGGGGGGGCAGAGAGACCCAGTACTTC.

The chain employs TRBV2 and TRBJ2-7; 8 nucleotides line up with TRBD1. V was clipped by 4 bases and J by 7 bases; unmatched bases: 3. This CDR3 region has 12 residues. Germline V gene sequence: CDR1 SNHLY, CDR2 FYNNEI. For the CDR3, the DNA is TGTGCCAGCAGTGGGACAGGGAGGGAGCAGTACTTC. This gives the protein CASSGTGREQYF.

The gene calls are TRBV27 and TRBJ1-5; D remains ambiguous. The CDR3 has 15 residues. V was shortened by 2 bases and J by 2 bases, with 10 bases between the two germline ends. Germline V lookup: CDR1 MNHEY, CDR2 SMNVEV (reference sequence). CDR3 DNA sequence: TGTGCCAGCAGTTTAAGTCGACAAGGCAATCAGCCCCAGCATTTT. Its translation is CASSLSRQGNQPQHF.

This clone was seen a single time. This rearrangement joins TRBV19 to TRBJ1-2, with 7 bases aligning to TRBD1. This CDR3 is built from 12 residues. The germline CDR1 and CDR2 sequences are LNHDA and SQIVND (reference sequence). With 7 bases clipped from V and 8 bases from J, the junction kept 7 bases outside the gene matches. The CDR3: CASTQGVGGYTF. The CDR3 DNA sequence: TGTGCCAGTACCCAGGGGGTTGGGGGCTACACCTTC.

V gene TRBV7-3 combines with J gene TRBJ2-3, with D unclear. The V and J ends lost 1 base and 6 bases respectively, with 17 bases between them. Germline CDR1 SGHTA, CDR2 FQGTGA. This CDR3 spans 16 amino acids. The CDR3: CASSLSGQFSGDTQYF. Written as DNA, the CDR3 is TGTGCCAGCAGCTTAAGCGGTCAGTTTAGTGGGGATACGCAGTATTTT.

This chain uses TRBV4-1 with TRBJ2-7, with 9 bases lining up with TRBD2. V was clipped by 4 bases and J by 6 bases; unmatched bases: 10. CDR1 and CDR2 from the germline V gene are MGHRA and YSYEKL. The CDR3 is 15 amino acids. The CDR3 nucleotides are TGCGCCAGCAGCCTGGGACTAGCAATGGTAGGCGAGCAGTACTTC. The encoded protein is CASSLGLAMVGEQYF.

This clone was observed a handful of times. The CDR3 DNA reads as TGTGCCAGCAGCTTAGAAGGCGACAGAAACTATGGCTACACCTTC. Its translation is CASSLEGDRNYGYTF. The chain links TRBV7-8 to TRBJ1-2; TRBD1 might be the D (5 bases). The V end was cut by 1 base, the J end by 2 bases, with 11 bases between. Germline CDR1 SGHVS, CDR2 FQNEAQ. This CDR3 is 15 amino acids long.

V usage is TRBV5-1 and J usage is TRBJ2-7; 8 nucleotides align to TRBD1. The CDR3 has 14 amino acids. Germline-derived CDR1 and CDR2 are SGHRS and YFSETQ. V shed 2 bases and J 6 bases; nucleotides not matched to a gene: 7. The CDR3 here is CASSFRDRPLEQYF. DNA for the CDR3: TGCGCCAGCAGCTTCAGGGACAGGCCGCTCGAGCAGTACTTC.

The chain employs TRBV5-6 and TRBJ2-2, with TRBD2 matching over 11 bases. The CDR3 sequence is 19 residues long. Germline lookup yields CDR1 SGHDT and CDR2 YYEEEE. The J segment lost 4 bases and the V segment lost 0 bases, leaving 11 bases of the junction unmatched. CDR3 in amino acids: CASSLEGAGTSGSTGELFF. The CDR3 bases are TGTGCCAGCAGCTTGGAGGGGGCCGGGACTAGCGGAAGCACCGGGGAGCTGTTTTTT.

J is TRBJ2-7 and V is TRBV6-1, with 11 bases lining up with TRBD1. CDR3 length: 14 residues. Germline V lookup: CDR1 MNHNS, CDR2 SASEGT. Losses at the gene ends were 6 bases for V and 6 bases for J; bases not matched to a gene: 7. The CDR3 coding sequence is TGTGCCAGCAGCGGACAGGGGGCTATGGGCGAGCAGTACTTC. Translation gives CASSGQGAMGEQYF.

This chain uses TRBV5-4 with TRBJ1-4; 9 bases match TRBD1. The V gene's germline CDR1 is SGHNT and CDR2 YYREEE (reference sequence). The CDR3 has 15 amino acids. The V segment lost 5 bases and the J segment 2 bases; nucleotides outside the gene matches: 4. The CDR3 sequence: CASSPTGGTNEKLFF. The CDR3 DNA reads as TGTGCCAGCAGTCCCACAGGGGGCACTAATGAAAAACTGTTTTTT.

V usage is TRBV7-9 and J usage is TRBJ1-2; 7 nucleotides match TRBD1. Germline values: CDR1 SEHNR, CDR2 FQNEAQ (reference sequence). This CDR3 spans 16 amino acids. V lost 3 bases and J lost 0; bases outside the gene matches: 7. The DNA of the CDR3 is TGTGCCAGCAGCTTCTCGGGACAGCGAGCTAACTATGGCTACACCTTC. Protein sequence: CASSFSGQRANYGYTF.

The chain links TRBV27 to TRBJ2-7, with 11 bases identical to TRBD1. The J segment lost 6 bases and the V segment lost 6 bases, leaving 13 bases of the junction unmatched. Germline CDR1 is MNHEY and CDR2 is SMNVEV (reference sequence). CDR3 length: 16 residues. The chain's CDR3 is CASSRRTGTGGGEQYF. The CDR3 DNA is TGTGCCAGCAGCCGACGTACCGGGACAGGGGGAGGCGAGCAGTACTTC.

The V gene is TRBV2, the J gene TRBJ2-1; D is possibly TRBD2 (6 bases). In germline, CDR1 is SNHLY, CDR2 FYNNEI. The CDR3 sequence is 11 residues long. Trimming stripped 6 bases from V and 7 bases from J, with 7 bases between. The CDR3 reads CASREGNEQFF. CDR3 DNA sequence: TGTGCCAGCAGGGAGGGTAATGAGCAGTTCTTC.

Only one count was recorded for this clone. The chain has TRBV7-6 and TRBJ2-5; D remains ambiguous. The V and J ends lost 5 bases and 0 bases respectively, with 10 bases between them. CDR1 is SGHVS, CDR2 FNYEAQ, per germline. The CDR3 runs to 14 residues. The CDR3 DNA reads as TGTGCCAGCAGCCCAGACACGTACCAAGAGACCCAGTACTTC. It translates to CASSPDTYQETQYF.

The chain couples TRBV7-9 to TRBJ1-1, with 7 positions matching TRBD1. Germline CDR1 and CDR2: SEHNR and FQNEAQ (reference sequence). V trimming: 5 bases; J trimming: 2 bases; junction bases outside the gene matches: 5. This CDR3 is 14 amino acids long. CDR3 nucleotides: TGTGCCAGCAGCCCGAGACAGGGTAACACTGAAGCTTTCTTT. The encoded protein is CASSPRQGNTEAFF. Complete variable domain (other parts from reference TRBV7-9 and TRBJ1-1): DTGVSQNPRHKITKRGQNVTFRCDPISEHNRLYWYRQTLGQGPEFLTYFQNEAQLEKSRLLSDRFSAERPKGSFSTLEIQRTEQGDSAMYLCASSPRQGNTEAFFGQGTRLTVV.

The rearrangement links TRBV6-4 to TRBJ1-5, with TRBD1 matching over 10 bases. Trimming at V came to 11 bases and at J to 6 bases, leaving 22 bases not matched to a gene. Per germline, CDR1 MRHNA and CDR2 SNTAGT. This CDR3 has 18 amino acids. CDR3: CARRKSLTGQGLGQPQHF. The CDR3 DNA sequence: TGTGCCCGCCGAAAGTCACTCACGGGACAGGGGCTCGGTCAGCCCCAGCATTTT.

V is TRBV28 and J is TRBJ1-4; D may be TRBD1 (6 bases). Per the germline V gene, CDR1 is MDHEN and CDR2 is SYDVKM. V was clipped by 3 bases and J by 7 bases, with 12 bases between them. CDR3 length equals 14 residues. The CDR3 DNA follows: TGTGCCAGCAGTTTTGGGGGGGGCCCTGAAAAACTGTTTTTT. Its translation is CASSFGGGPEKLFF.

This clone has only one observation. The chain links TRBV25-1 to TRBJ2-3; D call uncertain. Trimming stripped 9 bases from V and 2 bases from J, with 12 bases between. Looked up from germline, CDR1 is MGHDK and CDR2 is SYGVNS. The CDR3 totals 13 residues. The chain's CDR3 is CASLRHFTDTQYF. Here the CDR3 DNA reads TGTGCCAGTCTCCGCCACTTCACAGATACGCAGTATTTT.

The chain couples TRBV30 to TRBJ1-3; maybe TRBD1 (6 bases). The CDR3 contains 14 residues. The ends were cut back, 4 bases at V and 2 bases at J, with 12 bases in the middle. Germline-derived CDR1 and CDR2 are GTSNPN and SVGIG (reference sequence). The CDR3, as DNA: TGTGCCTGGAACCGCAGGGGTCCTGGAAACACCATATATTTT. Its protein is CAWNRRGPGNTIYF.

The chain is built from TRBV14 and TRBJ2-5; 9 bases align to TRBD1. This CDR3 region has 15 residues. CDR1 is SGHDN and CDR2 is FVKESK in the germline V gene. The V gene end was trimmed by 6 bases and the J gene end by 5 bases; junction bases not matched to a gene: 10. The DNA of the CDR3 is TGTGCCAGCAGTTTCGGGACAGGGAGAGACGAGACCCAGTACTTC. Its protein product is CASSFGTGRDETQYF.

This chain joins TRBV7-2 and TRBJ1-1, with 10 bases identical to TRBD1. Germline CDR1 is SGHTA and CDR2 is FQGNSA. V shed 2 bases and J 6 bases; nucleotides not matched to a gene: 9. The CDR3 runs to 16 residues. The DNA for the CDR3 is TGTGCCAGCAGCTTACGAGGGACAGGGGTCGTCGCTGAAGCTTTCTTT. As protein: CASSLRGTGVVAEAFF. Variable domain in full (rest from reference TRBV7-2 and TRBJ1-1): GAGVSQSPSNKVTEKGKDVELRCDPISGHTALYWYRQSLGQGLEFLIYFQGNSAPDKSGLPSDRFSAERTGGSVSTLTIQRTQQEDSAVYLCASSLRGTGVVAEAFFGQGTRLTVV.

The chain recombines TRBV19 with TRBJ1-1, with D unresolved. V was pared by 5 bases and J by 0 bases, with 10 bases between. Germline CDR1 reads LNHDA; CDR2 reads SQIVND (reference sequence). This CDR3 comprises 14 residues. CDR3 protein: CASSPAGLNTEAFF. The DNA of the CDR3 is TGTGCCAGTAGTCCCGCTGGCCTGAACACTGAAGCTTTCTTT. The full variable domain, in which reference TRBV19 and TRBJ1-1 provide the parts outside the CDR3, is DGGITQSPKYLFRKEGQNVTLSCEQNLNHDAMYWYRQDPGQGLRLIYYSQIVNDFQKGDIAEGYSVSREKKESFPLTVTSAQKNPTAFYLCASSPAGLNTEAFFGQGTRLTVV.

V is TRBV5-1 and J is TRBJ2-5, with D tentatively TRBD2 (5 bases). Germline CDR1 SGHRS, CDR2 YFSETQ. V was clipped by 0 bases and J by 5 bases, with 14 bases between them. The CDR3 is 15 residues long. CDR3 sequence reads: CASSLGQPPGETQYF. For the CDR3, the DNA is TGCGCCAGCAGCTTGGGCCAGCCCCCGGGGGAGACCCAGTACTTC. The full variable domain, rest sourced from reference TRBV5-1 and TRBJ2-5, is KAGVTQTPRYLIKTRGQQVTLSCSPISGHRSVSWYQQTPGQGLQFLFEYFSETQRNKGNFPGRFSGRQFSNSRSEMNVSTLELGDSALYLCASSLGQPPGETQYFGPGTRLLVL.

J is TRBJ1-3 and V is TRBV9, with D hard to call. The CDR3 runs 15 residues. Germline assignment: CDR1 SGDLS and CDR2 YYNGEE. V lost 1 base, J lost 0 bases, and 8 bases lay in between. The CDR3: CASSVNGGSGNTIYF. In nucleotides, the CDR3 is TGTGCCAGCAGCGTAAACGGAGGCTCTGGAAACACCATATATTTT.

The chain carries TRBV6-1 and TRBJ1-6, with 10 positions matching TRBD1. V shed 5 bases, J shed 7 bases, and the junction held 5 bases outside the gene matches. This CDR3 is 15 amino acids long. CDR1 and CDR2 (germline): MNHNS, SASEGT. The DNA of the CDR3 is TGTGCCAGCAGTAACACGGGACAGGGGAATTCACCCCTCCACTTT. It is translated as CASSNTGQGNSPLHF.

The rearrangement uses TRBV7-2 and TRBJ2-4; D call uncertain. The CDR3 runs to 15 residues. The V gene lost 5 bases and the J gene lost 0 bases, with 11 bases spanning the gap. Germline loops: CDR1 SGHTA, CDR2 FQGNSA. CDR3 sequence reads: CASSDRARAKNIQYF. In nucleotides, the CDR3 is TGTGCCAGCAGCGACCGAGCGAGAGCCAAAAACATTCAGTACTTC.

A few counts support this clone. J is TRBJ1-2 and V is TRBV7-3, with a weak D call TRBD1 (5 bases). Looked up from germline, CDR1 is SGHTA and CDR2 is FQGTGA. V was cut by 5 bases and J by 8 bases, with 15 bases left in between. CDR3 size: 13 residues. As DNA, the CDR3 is TGTGCCAGCAGCCCCGCGGGGGGGTACGGCTACACCTTC. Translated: CASSPAGGYGYTF.

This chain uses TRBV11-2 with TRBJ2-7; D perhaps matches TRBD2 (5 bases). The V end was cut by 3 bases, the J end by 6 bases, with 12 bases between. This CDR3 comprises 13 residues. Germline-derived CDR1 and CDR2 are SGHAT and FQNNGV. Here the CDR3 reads CASSFGRVGEQYF. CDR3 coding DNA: TGTGCCAGCAGCTTTGGGCGGGTCGGCGAGCAGTACTTC.

Here the CDR3 DNA reads TGTGCCAGCAGCCTCGGGACTGGCGTAAACATTCAGTACTTC. This gives the protein CASSLGTGVNIQYF. The V and J genes are TRBV11-2 and TRBJ2-4; tentatively, D is TRBD2 (6 bases). The CDR3 has 14 amino acids. V lost 5 bases and J 6 bases, leaving 14 bases between the germline ends. Germline CDR1 and CDR2: SGHAT and FQNNGV. The full variable domain, rest sourced from reference TRBV11-2 and TRBJ2-4, is EAGVAQSPRYKIIEKRQSVAFWCNPISGHATLYWYQQILGQGPKLLIQFQNNGVVDDSQLPKDRFSAERLKGVDSTLKIQPAKLEDSAVYLCASSLGTGVNIQYFGAGTRLSVL.